These 29 T cell receptor beta chains share one sample of origin, sequenced in a study of HIV-infected patients and healthy controls. Roughly three months, about 14 weeks, into antiretroviral therapy, follow-up blood was collected. All unsorted peripheral T cells were captured because whole blood was used without fractionation. Reverse transcription used around 540 ng RNA and constant-region primers for alpha and beta. Each of the alpha and beta chains got its own library through chain-specific third strand synthesis with indices. TCRdb used MiXCR to reprocess the 5' RACE reads, holding one entry per CDR3 protein. The data hold 3,500 to 4,000 distinct CDR3 sequences, with approximately 27% observed a single time. The sample here was blood, taken during antiretroviral therapy. The receptors derive from an adult with HIV infection.

By proportion, this clonotype is hyperexpanded. The chain has TRBV7-2 and TRBJ2-7; D is undetermined. Germline V CDR1 and CDR2: SGHTA, FQGNSA. This CDR3 has 13 residues. The germline V and J ends were trimmed by 5 bases and 5 bases, with 13 bases remaining between them. CDR3: CASSLPPRDEQYF. The CDR3 DNA follows: TGTGCCAGCAGCCTACCACCCCGGGACGAGCAGTACTTC.

This clonotype was seen just once. V and J are TRBV7-2 and TRBJ2-1; D call uncertain. Per germline, CDR1 SGHTA and CDR2 FQGNSA. V shed 7 bases and J shed 2 bases, with 9 bases lying between them. The CDR3 totals 13 residues. CDR3 region: CASNLHTYNEQFF. The DNA for the CDR3 is TGTGCCAGCAACCTACATACCTACAATGAGCAGTTCTTC. The entire variable domain, with the rest obtained from reference TRBV7-2 and TRBJ2-1, is as follows: GAGVSQSPSNKVTEKGKDVELRCDPISGHTALYWYRQSLGQGLEFLIYFQGNSAPDKSGLPSDRFSAERTGGSVSTLTIQRTQQEDSAVYLCASNLHTYNEQFFGPGTRLTVL.

This clonotype turned up a few times. The CDR3 DNA reads TGTGCCACCAGCAGACTGGGCCGACAGGGGAGCGAAGAGACCCAGTACTTC. It yields the protein CATSRLGRQGSEETQYF. The chain carries TRBV15 and TRBJ2-5, with 8 bases lining up with TRBD1. The CDR3 runs 17 residues. Germline V gene sequence: CDR1 LNHNV, CDR2 YYDKDF (reference sequence). The junction had 11 bases not matched to a gene; V was cut back by 2 bases and J by 3 bases. Filled out from reference TRBV15 and TRBJ2-5, the complete variable domain reads DAMVIQNPRYQVTQFGKPVTLSCSQTLNHNVMYWYQQKSSQAPKLLFHYYDKDFNNEADTPDNFQSRRPNTSFCFLDIRSPGLGDTAMYLCATSRLGRQGSEETQYFGPGTRLLVL.

The chain recombines TRBV3-1 with TRBJ1-2, with D hard to call. The CDR3 is made up of 14 amino acids. V lost 1 base, J lost 4 bases, and 10 bases lay in between. The germline V gene encodes CDR1 LGHDT and CDR2 YNNKEL (reference sequence). The CDR3 nucleotides read TGTGCCAGCAGCCAAGTGGGGAACGGCTATGGCTACACCTTC. Protein product: CASSQVGNGYGYTF.

As regards this clonotype: Since a much larger clone is just one base distant, this may be a read error. The chain links TRBV7-8 to TRBJ2-1, with no clear D. The CDR3 is 15 amino acids. Trimming stripped 7 bases from V and 8 bases from J, with 21 bases between. Germline-derived CDR1 and CDR2 are SGHVS and FQNEAQ. CDR3 residues: CASTPGQLDADEQFF. CDR3 nucleotides: TGTGCCAGCACCCCGGGCCAGCTGGATGCCGATGAGCAGTTCTTC.

In regard to this clonotype: This sequence may be a read error, since a much larger clone differs from it by one base. The chain carries TRBV11-3 and TRBJ1-6; D gene unclear. There are 14 residues in the CDR3. CDR1 and CDR2 (germline): SGHNT, YENEEA. In nucleotides, the CDR3 is TGTGCCAGCAGCTTGGAGGGAGGGAATTCACCCCTCAACTTT. Protein: CASSLEGGNSPLNF.

The chain recombines TRBV24-1 with TRBJ2-2; D call uncertain. CDR3 length equals 13 residues. V shed 9 bases and J shed 2 bases, with 9 bases lying between them. Looked up from germline, CDR1 is KGHDR and CDR2 is SFDVKD. CDR3 protein: CATFSGNTGELFF. DNA for the CDR3: TGTGCCACCTTTTCTGGAAACACCGGGGAGCTGTTTTTT.

By sample share, this clonotype is medium-sized. J is TRBJ1-6 and V is TRBV9; 7 bases are a match to TRBD1. V was pared by 4 bases and J by 9 bases, with 10 bases of the junction left unmatched. The CDR3 has 15 amino acids. The germline V gene has CDR1 SGDLS and CDR2 YYNGEE. The CDR3 DNA sequence: TGTGCCAGCAGCTCCCGACAGGGCTGGAGTTCACCCCTCCACTTT. The encoded protein is CASSSRQGWSSPLHF.

By sample share, this clonotype is medium-sized. The rearrangement joins TRBV9 to TRBJ1-5; D remains ambiguous. Trimming removed 4 bases from V and 7 bases from J, with 12 bases in between. Looked up from germline, CDR1 is SGDLS and CDR2 is YYNGEE. The CDR3 contains 13 residues. For the CDR3, the DNA is TGTGCCAGCAGCCCCTCTCCGGGCCAGCCCCAGCATTTT. This sequence encodes CASSPSPGQPQHF.

The chain carries TRBV20-1 and TRBJ2-5; D remains ambiguous. The ends were cut back, 3 bases at V and 2 bases at J, with 10 bases in the middle. The CDR3 length is 13 residues. The germline CDR1 and CDR2 sequences are DFQATT and SNEGSKA (reference sequence). The CDR3 region has the DNA TGCAGTGCTAGGGCAGGACCGCAAGAGACCCAGTACTTC. This encodes CSARAGPQETQYF.

CDR3 loop: CATSRVTADTQYF. Written as DNA, the CDR3 is TGTGCCACCAGCAGAGTAACGGCAGATACGCAGTATTTT. The gene calls are TRBV15 and TRBJ2-3; D is unclear. The CDR3 is 13 residues long. Trimming took off 1 base at V and 4 bases at J, with 6 bases between the two ends. The germline CDR1 and CDR2 sequences are LNHNV and YYDKDF (reference sequence). Filled out from reference TRBV15 and TRBJ2-3, the complete variable domain reads DAMVIQNPRYQVTQFGKPVTLSCSQTLNHNVMYWYQQKSSQAPKLLFHYYDKDFNNEADTPDNFQSRRPNTSFCFLDIRSPGLGDTAMYLCATSRVTADTQYFGPGTRLTVL.

In its sample, this clonotype ranks as medium-sized. J is TRBJ1-5 and V is TRBV2, with TRBD1 as a possible D gene (6 bases). The ends were cut back, 6 bases at V and 2 bases at J, with 11 bases in the middle. This CDR3 has 14 amino acids. Germline CDR1 reads SNHLY; CDR2 reads FYNNEI. This chain's CDR3 is CASSPNRGNQPQHF. DNA of the CDR3: TGTGCCAGCAGCCCCAACAGGGGCAATCAGCCCCAGCATTTT.

J is TRBJ1-1 and V is TRBV5-1; D gene uncertain. Germline loops: CDR1 SGHRS, CDR2 YFSETQ. V was cut by 2 bases and J by 5 bases, with 10 bases left in between. This CDR3 comprises 13 residues. The CDR3 sequence: CASSLNKGTEAFF. The CDR3 DNA reads as TGCGCCAGCAGCTTAAATAAGGGAACTGAAGCTTTCTTT. The full variable domain, rest sourced from reference TRBV5-1 and TRBJ1-1, is KAGVTQTPRYLIKTRGQQVTLSCSPISGHRSVSWYQQTPGQGLQFLFEYFSETQRNKGNFPGRFSGRQFSNSRSEMNVSTLELGDSALYLCASSLNKGTEAFFGQGTRLTVV.

By its share, this clonotype is medium-sized. The chain combines TRBV2 with TRBJ2-5, with D unresolved. Trimming removed 8 bases from V and 5 bases from J, with 12 bases in between. The CDR3 is made up of 12 amino acids. In germline, CDR1 is SNHLY, CDR2 FYNNEI. The CDR3 region has the DNA TGTGCCAGCGAAGCACTCGGGGAGACCCAGTACTTC. It translates to CASEALGETQYF.

This clonotype is deemed medium-sized. The chain combines TRBV2 with TRBJ1-1; D may be TRBD1 (6 bases). Trimming stripped 3 bases from V and 5 bases from J, with 13 bases between. The CDR3 loop spans 14 amino acids. Germline lookup yields CDR1 SNHLY and CDR2 FYNNEI. CDR3 loop: CASSDWERGTEAFF. CDR3 bases: TGTGCCAGCAGTGATTGGGAAAGGGGGACTGAAGCTTTCTTT.

Comment on this clonotype: Since a much larger clone is just one base distant, this may be a read error. The rearrangement joins TRBV6-1 to TRBJ2-7; 10 bases match TRBD2. The CDR3 extends over 16 amino acids. The V gene's germline CDR1 is MNHNS and CDR2 SASEGT. Losses at the gene ends were 0 bases for V and 4 bases for J; bases not matched to a gene: 6. CDR3 loop: CASSEAQREGLYEQYF. The CDR3, as DNA: TGTGCCAGCAGTGAAGCCCAGCGGGAGGGCCTTTACGAGCAGTACTTC.

This chain links TRBV12-3 or TRBV12-4 with TRBJ2-3; 7 bases fit TRBD1. The CDR3 is 14 amino acids. Trimming at V came to 7 bases and at J to 2 bases, leaving 6 bases not matched to a gene. The CDR3 reads CASTWDRTTDTQYF. CDR3 coding DNA: TGTGCCAGCACCTGGGACAGAACCACAGATACGCAGTATTTT.

This clonotype ranks as medium-sized (0.01 to 0.1%). The gene calls are TRBV2 and TRBJ2-5; 14 positions agree with TRBD2. This CDR3 contains 20 residues. Germline CDR1 SNHLY, CDR2 FYNNEI. The ends lost 0 bases at V and 0 bases at J; junction bases unmatched: 9. CDR3 bases: TGTGCCAGCAGTGAAGCGGGACTAGCGGGGGCCTTAGGGAACCAAGAGACCCAGTACTTC. Protein product: CASSEAGLAGALGNQETQYF.

Comment on this clonotype: This likely comes from a read error, as the CDR3 has no conserved phenylalanine or tryptophan at its end. V is TRBV12-3 or TRBV12-4 and J is TRBJ1-2, with D possibly TRBD1 on 5 matching bases. V shed 3 bases and J shed 3 bases, with 8 bases lying between them. The CDR3 length is 13 residues. The chain's CDR3 is CASSFSGDYGYTL. In DNA, the CDR3 is TGTGCCAGCAGTTTCTCGGGGGACTATGGCTACACCCTC.

The chain is built from TRBV4-2 and TRBJ2-7; 7 bases line up with TRBD2. V lost 0 bases, J lost 0 bases, and 8 bases stayed unmatched. The germline V gene has CDR1 LGHNA and CDR2 YNFKEQ. CDR3 length equals 17 residues. The CDR3 region is CASSQEFGGGSSYEQYF. CDR3 in DNA: TGTGCCAGCAGCCAAGAGTTTGGGGGGGGGTCCTCCTACGAGCAGTACTTC.

By sample fraction, this clonotype is medium-sized. The chain joins TRBV12-3 or TRBV12-4 to TRBJ2-5, with D possibly TRBD1 on 6 matching bases. Trimming removed 4 bases at V and 1 base at J, with 7 bases between. CDR3 length: 13 residues. The CDR3 nucleotides are TGTGCCAGCAGTTGGGACACCCAAGAGACCCAGTACTTC. It encodes CASSWDTQETQYF.

V usage is TRBV20-1 and J usage is TRBJ2-1; 8 bases line up with TRBD2. The ends lost 4 bases at V and 4 bases at J; junction bases unmatched: 6. CDR1 is DFQATT and CDR2 is SNEGSKA in the germline V gene (reference sequence). This CDR3 has 14 amino acids. This CDR3 reads CSAISGAQYNEQFF. In nucleotides, the CDR3 is TGCAGTGCTATTAGCGGGGCCCAATACAATGAGCAGTTCTTC.

This clonotype was found once. J is TRBJ2-5 and V is TRBV2, with D possibly being TRBD1 (6 bases). The CDR3 length is 13 residues. The germline gives CDR1 SNHLY, CDR2 FYNNEI. Trimming left V 7 bases short and J 5 bases short, with 14 bases between. The chain's CDR3 is CASTPNRAETQYF. For the CDR3, the DNA is TGTGCCAGCACTCCTAACAGGGCTGAGACCCAGTACTTC.

By share, this clonotype ranks as medium-sized (0.01 to 0.1%). The chain is built from TRBV11-2 and TRBJ2-3, with D perhaps TRBD2 (6 bases). Germline V CDR1 and CDR2: SGHAT, FQNNGV. This CDR3 is 13 amino acids long. Trimming stripped 0 bases from V and 6 bases from J, with 7 bases between. This CDR3 is CASSLDAGDTQYF. The CDR3, as DNA: TGTGCCAGCAGCTTAGACGCGGGGGATACGCAGTATTTT.

By sample fraction, this clonotype is medium-sized. The V gene is TRBV4-1, the J gene TRBJ1-6; TRBD1 aligns across 7 bases. CDR3 size: 16 residues. Germline lookup yields CDR1 MGHRA and CDR2 YSYEKL. Germline trimming cut 4 bases from V and 3 bases from J; bases unmatched to any gene: 6. CDR3 loop: CASSPGAGGYNSPLHF. DNA of the CDR3: TGCGCCAGCAGCCCGGGGGCAGGGGGCTATAATTCACCCCTCCACTTT.

The chain joins TRBV12-3 or TRBV12-4 to TRBJ2-3, with TRBD1 matching 10 bases. V gave up 2 bases and J gave up 2 bases; unmatched junction bases: 7. The CDR3 spans 17 residues. This CDR3 reads CASSLMGQGINTDTQYF. In DNA, the CDR3 is TGTGCCAGCAGTTTAATGGGACAGGGGATCAACACAGATACGCAGTATTTT.

By share, this clonotype ranks as medium-sized. The chain carries TRBV2 and TRBJ1-5; tentative D call: TRBD1 (5 bases). V lost 3 bases and J lost 3, with 12 bases in between. Germline assignment: CDR1 SNHLY and CDR2 FYNNEI. CDR3 length: 15 amino acids. The CDR3 bases are TGTGCCAGCAGTGATAGGGGCCAACCCAATCAGCCCCAGCATTTT. Translated: CASSDRGQPNQPQHF. Filled out from reference TRBV2 and TRBJ1-5, the complete variable domain reads EPEVTQTPSHQVTQMGQEVILRCVPISNHLYFYWYRQILGQKVEFLVSFYNNEISEKSEIFDDQFSVERPDGSNFTLKIRSTKLEDSAMYFCASSDRGQPNQPQHFGDGTRLSIL.

V and J are TRBV12-3 or TRBV12-4 and TRBJ2-2; D is unclear. This CDR3 comprises 13 residues. Trimming took off 3 bases at V and 3 bases at J, with 5 bases between the two ends. CDR3 protein: CASSFWDTGELFF. The CDR3 DNA is TGTGCCAGCAGTTTCTGGGACACCGGGGAGCTGTTTTTT.

The chain employs TRBV19 and TRBJ2-7, with D tentatively TRBD2 (5 bases). Trimming left V 9 bases short and J 1 base short, with 16 bases between. This CDR3 has 14 residues. The V gene's germline CDR1 is LNHDA and CDR2 SQIVND (reference sequence). The CDR3 is CASATRTTSYEQYF. The CDR3 DNA reads TGTGCCAGCGCTACTAGGACCACGTCCTACGAGCAGTACTTC.